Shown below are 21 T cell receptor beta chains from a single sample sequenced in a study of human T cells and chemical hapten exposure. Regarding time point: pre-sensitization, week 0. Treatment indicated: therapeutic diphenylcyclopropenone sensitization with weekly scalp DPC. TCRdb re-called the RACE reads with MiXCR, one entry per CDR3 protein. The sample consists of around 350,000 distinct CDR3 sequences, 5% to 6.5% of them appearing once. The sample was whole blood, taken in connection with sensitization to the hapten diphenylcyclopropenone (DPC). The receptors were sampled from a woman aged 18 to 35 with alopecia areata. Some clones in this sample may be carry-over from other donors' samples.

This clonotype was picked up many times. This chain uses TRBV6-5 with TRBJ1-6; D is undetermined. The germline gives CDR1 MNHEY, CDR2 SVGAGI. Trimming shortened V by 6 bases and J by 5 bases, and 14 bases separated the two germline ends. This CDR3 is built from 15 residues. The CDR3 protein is CASSLWSWDNSPLHF. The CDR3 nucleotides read TGTGCCAGCAGCCTATGGTCCTGGGATAATTCACCCCTCCACTTT.

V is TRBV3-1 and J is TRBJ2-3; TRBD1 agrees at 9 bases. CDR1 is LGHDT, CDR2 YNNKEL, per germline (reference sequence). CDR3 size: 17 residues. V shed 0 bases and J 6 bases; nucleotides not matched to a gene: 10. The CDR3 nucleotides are TGTGCCAGCAGCCAAGACGACCGGACAGGGGAGAGGGATACGCAGTATTTT. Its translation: CASSQDDRTGERDTQYF.

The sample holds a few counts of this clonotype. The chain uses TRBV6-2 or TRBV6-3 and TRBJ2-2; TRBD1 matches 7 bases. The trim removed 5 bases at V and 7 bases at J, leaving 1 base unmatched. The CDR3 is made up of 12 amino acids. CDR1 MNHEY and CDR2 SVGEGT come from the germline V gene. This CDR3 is CASSRTGGELFF. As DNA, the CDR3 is TGTGCCAGCAGTCGGACAGGCGGGGAGCTGTTTTTT.

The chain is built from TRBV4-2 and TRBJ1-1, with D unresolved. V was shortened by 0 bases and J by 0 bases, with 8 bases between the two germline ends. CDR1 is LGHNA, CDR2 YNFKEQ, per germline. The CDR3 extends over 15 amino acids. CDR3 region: CASSQEVQMNTEAFF. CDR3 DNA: TGTGCCAGCAGCCAAGAAGTACAGATGAACACTGAAGCTTTCTTT.

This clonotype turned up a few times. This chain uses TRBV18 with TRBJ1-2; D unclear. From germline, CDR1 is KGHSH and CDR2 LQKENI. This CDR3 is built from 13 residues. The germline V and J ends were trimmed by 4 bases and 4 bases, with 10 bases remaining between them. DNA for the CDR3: TGTGCCAGCTCACACGATGACACCTATGGCTACACCTTC. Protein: CASSHDDTYGYTF.

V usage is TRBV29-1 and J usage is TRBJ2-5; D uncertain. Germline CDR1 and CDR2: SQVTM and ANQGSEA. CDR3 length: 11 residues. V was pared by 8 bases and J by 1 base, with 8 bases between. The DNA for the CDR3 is TGCAGCTTAGCAGGCCAAGAGACCCAGTACTTC. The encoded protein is CSLAGQETQYF. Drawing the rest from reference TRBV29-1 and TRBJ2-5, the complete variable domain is SAVISQKPSRDICQRGTSLTIQCQVDSQVTMMFWYRQQPGQSLTLIATANQGSEATYESGFVIDKFPISRPNLTFSTLTVSNMSPEDSSIYLCSLAGQETQYFGPGTRLLVL.

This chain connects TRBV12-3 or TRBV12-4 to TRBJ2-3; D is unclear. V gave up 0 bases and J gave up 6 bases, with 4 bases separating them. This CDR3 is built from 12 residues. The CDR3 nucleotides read TGTGCCAGCAGTTTAGCTCAGGATACGCAGTATTTT. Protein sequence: CASSLAQDTQYF.

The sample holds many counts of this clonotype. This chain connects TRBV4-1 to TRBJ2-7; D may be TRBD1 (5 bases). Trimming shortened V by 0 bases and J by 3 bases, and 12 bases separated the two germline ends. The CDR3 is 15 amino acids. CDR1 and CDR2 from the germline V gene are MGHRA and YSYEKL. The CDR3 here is CASSQDRQWGYEQYF. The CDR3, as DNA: TGCGCCAGCAGCCAAGATCGACAGTGGGGCTACGAGCAGTACTTC.

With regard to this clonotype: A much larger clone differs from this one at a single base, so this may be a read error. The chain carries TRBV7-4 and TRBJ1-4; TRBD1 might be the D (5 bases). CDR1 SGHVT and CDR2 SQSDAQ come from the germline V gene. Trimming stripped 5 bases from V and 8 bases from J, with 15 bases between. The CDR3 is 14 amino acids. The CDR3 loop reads CASSVRMGLEKLFF. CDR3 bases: TGTGCCAGCAGCGTAAGGATGGGACTGGAAAAACTGTTTTTT. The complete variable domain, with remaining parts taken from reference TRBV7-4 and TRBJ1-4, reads GAGVSQSPRYKVAKRGRDVALRCDSISGHVTLYWYRQTLGQGSEVLTYSQSDAQRDKSGRPSGRFSAERPERSVSTLKIQRTEQGDSAVYLCASSVRMGLEKLFFGSGTQLSVL.

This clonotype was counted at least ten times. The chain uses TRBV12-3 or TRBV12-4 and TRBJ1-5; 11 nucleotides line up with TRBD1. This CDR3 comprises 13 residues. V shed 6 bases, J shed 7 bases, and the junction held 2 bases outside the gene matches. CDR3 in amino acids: CASRRTGGQPQHF. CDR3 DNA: TGTGCCAGCAGACGGACAGGGGGCCAGCCCCAGCATTTT.

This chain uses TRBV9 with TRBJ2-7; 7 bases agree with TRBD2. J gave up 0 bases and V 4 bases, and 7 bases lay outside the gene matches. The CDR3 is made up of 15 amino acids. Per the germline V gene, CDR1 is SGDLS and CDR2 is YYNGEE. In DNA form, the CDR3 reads TGTGCCAGCAGCCCGCAGCGGGGTAGCTCCTACGAGCAGTACTTC. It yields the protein CASSPQRGSSYEQYF.

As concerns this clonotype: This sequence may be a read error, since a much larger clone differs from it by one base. The CDR3 coding sequence is TGTGCCAGCAGTTTTTTGGACACAGATACGCAGTATTTT. The encoded protein is CASSFLDTDTQYF. This chain uses TRBV27 with TRBJ2-3; D unclear. Germline values: CDR1 MNHEY, CDR2 SMNVEV (reference sequence). V gave up 3 bases and J gave up 2 bases, with 6 bases separating them. The CDR3 length is 13 residues.

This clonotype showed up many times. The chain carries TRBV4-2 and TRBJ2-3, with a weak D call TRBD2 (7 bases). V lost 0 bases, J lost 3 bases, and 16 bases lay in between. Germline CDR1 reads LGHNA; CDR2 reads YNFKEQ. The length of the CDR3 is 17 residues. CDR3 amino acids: CASSQDPGRGGTDTQYF. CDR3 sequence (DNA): TGTGCCAGCAGCCAAGATCCCGGCAGGGGAGGGACAGATACGCAGTATTTT.

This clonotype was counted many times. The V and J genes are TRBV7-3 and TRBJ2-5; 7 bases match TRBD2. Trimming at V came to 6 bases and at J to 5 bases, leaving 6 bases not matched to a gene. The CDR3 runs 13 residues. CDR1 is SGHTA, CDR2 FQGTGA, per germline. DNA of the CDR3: TGTGCCAGCAGTCTGGACGGGGGGGAGACCCAGTACTTC. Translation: CASSLDGGETQYF.

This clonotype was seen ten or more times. CDR3 bases: TGTGCCAGCAGCTTTTTTATCGTAGGACTAGCGGGAGACACAGATACGCAGTATTTT. Amino acid sequence: CASSFFIVGLAGDTDTQYF. The chain joins TRBV7-2 to TRBJ2-3, with 13 bases fitting TRBD2. Per germline, CDR1 SGHTA and CDR2 FQGNSA. This CDR3 has 19 amino acids. Germline trimming cut 3 bases from V and 2 bases from J; bases unmatched to any gene: 11.

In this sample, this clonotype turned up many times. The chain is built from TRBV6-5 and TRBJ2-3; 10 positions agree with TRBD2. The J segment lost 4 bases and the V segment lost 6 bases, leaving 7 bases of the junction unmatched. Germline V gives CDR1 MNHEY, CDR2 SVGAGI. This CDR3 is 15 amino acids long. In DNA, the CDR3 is TGTGCCAGCAGCCCCAGCGGGGGGGCCCCAGATACGCAGTATTTT. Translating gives CASSPSGGAPDTQYF.

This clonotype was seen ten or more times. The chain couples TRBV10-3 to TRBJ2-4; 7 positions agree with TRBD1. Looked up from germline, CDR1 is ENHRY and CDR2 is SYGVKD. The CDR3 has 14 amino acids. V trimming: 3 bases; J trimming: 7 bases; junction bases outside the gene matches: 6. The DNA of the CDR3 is TGTGCCATCAGTGATCCCGACAGGGCGAACATTCAGTACTTC. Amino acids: CAISDPDRANIQYF.

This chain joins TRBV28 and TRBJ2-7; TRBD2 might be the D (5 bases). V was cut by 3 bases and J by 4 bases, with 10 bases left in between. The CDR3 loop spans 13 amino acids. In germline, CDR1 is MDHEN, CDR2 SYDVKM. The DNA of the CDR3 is TGTGCCAGCAGTTTGGGGAGAATGTACGAGCAGTACTTC. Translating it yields CASSLGRMYEQYF.

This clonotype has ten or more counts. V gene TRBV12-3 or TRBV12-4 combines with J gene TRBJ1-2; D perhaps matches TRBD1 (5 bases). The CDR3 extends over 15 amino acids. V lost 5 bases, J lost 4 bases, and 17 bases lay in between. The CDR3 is CASSPAHEGTYGYTF. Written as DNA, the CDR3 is TGTGCCAGCAGTCCAGCCCACGAGGGGACCTATGGCTACACCTTC.

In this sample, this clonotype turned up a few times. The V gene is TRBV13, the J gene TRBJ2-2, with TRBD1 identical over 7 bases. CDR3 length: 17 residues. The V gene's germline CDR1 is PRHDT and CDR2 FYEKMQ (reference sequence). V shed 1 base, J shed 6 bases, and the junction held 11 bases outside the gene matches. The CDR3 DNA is TGTGCCAGCAGCTTAGCGTCTGTGGGTACAGGGGCCGGGGAGCTGTTTTTT. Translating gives CASSLASVGTGAGELFF. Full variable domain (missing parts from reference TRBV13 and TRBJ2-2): AAGVIQSPRHLIKEKRETATLKCYPIPRHDTVYWYQQGPGQDPQFLISFYEKMQSDKGSIPDRFSAQQFSDYHSELNMSSLELGDSALYFCASSLASVGTGAGELFFGEGSRLTVL.

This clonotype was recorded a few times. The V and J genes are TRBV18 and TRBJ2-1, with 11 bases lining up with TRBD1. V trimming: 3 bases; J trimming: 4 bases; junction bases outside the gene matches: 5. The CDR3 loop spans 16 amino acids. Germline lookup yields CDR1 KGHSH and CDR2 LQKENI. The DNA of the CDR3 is TGTGCCAGCTCACCTGGGACAGGGGGAAGGTACAATGAGCAGTTCTTC. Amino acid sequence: CASSPGTGGRYNEQFF.